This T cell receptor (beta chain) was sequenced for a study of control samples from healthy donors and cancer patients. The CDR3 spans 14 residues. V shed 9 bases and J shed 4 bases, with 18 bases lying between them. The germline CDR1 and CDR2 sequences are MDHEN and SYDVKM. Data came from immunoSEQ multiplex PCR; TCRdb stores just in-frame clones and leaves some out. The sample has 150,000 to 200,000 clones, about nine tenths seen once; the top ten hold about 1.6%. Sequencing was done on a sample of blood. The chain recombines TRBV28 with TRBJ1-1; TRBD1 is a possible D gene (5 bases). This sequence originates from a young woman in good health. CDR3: CASIKSGGSTEAFF. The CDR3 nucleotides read TGTGCCAGTATCAAAAGTGGGGGGAGCACTGAAGCTTTCTTT.